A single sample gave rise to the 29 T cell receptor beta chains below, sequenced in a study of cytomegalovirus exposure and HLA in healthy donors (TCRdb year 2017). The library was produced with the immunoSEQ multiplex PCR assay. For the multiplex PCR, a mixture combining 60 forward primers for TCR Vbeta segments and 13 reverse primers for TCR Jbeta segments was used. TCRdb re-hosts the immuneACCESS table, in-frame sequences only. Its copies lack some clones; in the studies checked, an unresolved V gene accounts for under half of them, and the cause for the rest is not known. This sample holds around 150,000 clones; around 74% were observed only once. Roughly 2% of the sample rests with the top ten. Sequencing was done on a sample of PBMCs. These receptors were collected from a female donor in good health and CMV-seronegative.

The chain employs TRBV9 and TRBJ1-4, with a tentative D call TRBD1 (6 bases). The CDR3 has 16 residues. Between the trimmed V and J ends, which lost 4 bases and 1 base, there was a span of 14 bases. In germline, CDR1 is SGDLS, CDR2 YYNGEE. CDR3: CASSPGQGITNEKLFF. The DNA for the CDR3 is TGTGCCAGCAGCCCGGGACAAGGAATAACTAATGAAAAACTGTTTTTT. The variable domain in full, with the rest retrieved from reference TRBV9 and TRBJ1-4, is DSGVTQTPKHLITATGQRVTLRCSPRSGDLSVYWYQQSLDQGLQFLIQYYNGEERAKGNILERFSAQQFPDLHSELNLSSLELGDSALYFCASSPGQGITNEKLFFGSGTQLSVL.

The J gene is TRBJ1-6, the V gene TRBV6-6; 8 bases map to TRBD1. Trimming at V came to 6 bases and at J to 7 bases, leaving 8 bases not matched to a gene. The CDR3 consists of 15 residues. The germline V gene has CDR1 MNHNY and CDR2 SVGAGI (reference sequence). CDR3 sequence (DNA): TGTGCCAGCAGGACCCAGACAGGGGTCAATTCACCCCTCCACTTT. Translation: CASRTQTGVNSPLHF.

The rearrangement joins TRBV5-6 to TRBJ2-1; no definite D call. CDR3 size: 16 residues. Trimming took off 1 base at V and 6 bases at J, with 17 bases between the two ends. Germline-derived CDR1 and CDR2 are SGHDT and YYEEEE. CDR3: CASSLLSPISLNEQFF. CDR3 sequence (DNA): TGTGCCAGCAGCTTGCTTTCCCCGATTAGTCTCAATGAGCAGTTCTTC.

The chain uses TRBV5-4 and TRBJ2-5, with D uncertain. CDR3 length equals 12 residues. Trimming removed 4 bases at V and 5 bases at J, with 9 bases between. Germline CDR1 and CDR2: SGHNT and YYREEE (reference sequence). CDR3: CASSAKPETQYF. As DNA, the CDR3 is TGTGCCAGCAGCGCTAAACCGGAGACCCAGTACTTC.

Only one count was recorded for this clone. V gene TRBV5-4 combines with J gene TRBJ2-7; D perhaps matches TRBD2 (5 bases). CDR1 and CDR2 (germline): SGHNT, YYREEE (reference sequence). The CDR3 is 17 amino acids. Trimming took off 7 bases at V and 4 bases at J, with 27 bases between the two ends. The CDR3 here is CASALGPSAVPTYEQYF. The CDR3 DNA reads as TGTGCCAGCGCTTTAGGACCTTCAGCGGTCCCCACGTACGAGCAGTACTTC.

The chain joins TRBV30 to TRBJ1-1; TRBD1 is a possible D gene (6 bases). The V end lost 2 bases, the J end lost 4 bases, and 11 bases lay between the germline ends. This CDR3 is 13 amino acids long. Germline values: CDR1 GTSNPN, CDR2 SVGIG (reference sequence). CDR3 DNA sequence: TGTGCCTGGAGTTTGGTACAGGGCACTGAAGCTTTCTTT. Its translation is CAWSLVQGTEAFF. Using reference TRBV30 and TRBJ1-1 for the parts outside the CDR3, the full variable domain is SQTIHQWPATLVQPVGSPLSLECTVEGTSNPNLYWYRQAAGRGLQLLFYSVGIGQISSEVPQNLSASRPQDRQFILSSKKLLLSDSGFYLCAWSLVQGTEAFFGQGTRLTVV.

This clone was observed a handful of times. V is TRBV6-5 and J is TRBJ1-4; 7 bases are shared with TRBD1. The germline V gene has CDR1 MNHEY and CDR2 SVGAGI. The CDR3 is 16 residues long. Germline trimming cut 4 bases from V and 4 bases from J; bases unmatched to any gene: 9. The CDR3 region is CASSSRRTGVNEKLFF. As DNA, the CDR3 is TGTGCCAGCAGTTCTCGTCGGACAGGAGTTAATGAAAAACTGTTTTTT.

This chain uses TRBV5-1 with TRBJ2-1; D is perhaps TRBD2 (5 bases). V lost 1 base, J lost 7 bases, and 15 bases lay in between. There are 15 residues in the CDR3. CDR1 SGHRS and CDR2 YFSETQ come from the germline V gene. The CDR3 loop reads CASSLPGFLGNEQFF. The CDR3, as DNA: TGCGCCAGCAGCTTGCCGGGATTTTTAGGGAATGAGCAGTTCTTC. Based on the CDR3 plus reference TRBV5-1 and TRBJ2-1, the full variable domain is KAGVTQTPRYLIKTRGQQVTLSCSPISGHRSVSWYQQTPGQGLQFLFEYFSETQRNKGNFPGRFSGRQFSNSRSEMNVSTLELGDSALYLCASSLPGFLGNEQFFGPGTRLTVL.

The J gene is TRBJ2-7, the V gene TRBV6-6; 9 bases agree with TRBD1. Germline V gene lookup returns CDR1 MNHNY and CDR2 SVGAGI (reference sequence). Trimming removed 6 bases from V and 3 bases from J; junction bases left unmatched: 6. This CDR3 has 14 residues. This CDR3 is CASRGDRENYEQYF. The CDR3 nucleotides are TGTGCCAGCAGAGGGGACAGGGAGAACTACGAGCAGTACTTC.

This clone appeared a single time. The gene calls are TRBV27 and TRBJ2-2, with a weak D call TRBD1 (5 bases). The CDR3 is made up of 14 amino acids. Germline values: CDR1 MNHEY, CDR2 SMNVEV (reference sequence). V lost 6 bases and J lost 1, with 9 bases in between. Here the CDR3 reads CASSSQGNTGELFF. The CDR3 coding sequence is TGTGCCAGCAGCTCTCAGGGGAACACCGGGGAGCTGTTTTTT.

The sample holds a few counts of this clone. The CDR3 sequence: CASSVEVDSYGYTF. In nucleotides, the CDR3 is TGTGCCAGCAGCGTAGAAGTAGACAGCTATGGCTACACCTTC. This chain joins TRBV9 and TRBJ1-2; weak D call: TRBD1 (5 bases). The CDR3 totals 14 residues. CDR1 is SGDLS and CDR2 is YYNGEE in the germline V gene. The V end was cut by 0 bases, the J end by 4 bases, with 10 bases between.

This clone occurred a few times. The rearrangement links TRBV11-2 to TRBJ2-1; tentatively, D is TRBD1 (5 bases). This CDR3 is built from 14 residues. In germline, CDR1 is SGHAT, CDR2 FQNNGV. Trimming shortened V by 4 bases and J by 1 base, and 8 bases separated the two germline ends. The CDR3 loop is CASSSTASYNEQFF. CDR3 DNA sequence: TGTGCCAGCAGCTCGACAGCTTCCTACAATGAGCAGTTCTTC.

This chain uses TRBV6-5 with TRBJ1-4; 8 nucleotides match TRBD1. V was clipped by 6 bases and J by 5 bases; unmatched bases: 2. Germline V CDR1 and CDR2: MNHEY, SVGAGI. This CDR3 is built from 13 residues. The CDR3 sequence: CASRQGANEKLFF. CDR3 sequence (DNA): TGTGCCAGCAGGCAGGGGGCAAATGAAAAACTGTTTTTT.

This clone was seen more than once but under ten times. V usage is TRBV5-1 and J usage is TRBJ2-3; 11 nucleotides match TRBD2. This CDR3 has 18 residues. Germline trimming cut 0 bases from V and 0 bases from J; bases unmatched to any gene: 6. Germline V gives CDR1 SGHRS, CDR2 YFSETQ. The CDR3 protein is CASSLGSGTSGSTDTQYF. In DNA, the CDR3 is TGCGCCAGCAGCTTGGGTTCTGGGACTAGCGGAAGCACAGATACGCAGTATTTT.

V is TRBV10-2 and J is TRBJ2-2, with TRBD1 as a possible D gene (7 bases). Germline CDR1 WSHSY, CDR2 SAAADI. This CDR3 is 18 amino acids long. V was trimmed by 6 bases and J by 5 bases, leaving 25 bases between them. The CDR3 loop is CASSRPPGGTARTGELFF. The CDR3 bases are TGCGCCAGCAGCCGCCCCCCAGGGGGGACCGCGAGGACCGGGGAGCTGTTTTTT.

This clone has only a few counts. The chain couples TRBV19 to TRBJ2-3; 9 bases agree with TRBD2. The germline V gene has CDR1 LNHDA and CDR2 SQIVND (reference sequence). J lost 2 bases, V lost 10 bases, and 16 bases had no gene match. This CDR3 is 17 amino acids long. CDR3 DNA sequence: TGTGCCACCGCTCGGCGGGGGGGCTCAACGGCCACAGATACGCAGTATTTT. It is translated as CATARRGGSTATDTQYF. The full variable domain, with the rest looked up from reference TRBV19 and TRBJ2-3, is DGGITQSPKYLFRKEGQNVTLSCEQNLNHDAMYWYRQDPGQGLRLIYYSQIVNDFQKGDIAEGYSVSREKKESFPLTVTSAQKNPTAFYLCATARRGGSTATDTQYFGPGTRLTVL.

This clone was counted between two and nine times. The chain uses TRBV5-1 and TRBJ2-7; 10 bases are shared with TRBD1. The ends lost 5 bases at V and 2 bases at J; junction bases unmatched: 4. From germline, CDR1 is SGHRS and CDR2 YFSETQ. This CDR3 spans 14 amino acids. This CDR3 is CASSSGTGAYEQYF. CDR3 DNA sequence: TGCGCCAGCAGTTCCGGGACAGGGGCCTACGAGCAGTACTTC.

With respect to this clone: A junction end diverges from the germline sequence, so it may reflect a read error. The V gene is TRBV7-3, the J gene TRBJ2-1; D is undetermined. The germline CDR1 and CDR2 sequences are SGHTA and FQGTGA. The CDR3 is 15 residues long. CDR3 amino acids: CASSQDQESYNEQFF. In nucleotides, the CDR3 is TGCGCCAGCAGCCAAGACCAGGAATCCTACAATGAGCAGTTCTTC.

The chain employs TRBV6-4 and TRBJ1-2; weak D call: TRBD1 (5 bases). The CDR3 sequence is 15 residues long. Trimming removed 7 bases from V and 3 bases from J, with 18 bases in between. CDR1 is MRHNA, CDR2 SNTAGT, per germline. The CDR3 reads CASNPTAGNDYGYTF. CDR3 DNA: TGTGCCAGCAATCCGACCGCAGGGAACGACTATGGCTACACCTTC.

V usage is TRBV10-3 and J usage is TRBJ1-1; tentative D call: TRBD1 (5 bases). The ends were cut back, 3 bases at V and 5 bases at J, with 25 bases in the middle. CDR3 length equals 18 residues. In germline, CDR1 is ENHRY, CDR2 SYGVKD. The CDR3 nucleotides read TGTGCCATCAGTGAAGGTGGTTCAGGGTATAGTCAGTCAACTGAAGCTTTCTTT. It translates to CAISEGGSGYSQSTEAFF.

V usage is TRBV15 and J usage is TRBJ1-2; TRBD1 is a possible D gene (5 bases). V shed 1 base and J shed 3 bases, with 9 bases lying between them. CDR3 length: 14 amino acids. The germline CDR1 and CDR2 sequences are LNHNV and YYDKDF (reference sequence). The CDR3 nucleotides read TGTGCCACCAGCAGAGGAGGAGGGGACTATGGCTACACCTTC. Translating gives CATSRGGGDYGYTF.

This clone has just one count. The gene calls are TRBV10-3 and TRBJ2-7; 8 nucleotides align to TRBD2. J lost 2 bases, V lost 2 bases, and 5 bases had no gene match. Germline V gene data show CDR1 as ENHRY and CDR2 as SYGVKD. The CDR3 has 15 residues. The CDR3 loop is CAISEGVAGTYEQYF. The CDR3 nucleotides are TGTGCCATCAGTGAGGGGGTAGCGGGGACCTACGAGCAGTACTTC.

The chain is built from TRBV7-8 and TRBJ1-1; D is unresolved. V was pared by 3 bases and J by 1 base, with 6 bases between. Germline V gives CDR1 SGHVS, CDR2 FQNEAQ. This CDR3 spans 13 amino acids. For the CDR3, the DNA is TGTGCCAGCAGCTTGGCAGGGAACACTGAAGCTTTCTTT. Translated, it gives CASSLAGNTEAFF.

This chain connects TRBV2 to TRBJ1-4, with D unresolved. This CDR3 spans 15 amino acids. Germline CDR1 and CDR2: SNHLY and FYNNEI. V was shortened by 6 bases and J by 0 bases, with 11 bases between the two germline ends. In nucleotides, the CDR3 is TGTGCCAGCAGGTGGCTTTTTGCAACTAATGAAAAACTGTTTTTT. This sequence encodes CASRWLFATNEKLFF.

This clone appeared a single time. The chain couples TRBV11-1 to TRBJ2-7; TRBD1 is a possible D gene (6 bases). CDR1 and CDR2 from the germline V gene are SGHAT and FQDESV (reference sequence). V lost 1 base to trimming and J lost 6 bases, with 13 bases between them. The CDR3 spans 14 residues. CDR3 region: CASSLGWGLAEQYF. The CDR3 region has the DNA TGTGCCAGCAGCTTAGGATGGGGGCTGGCCGAGCAGTACTTC.

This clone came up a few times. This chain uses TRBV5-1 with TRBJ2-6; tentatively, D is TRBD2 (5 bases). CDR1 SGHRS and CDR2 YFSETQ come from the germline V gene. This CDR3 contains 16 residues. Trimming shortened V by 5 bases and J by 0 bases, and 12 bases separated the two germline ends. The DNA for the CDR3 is TGCGCCAGCAGTGCCCCGGACTCCTCTGGGGCCAACGTCCTGACTTTC. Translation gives CASSAPDSSGANVLTF.

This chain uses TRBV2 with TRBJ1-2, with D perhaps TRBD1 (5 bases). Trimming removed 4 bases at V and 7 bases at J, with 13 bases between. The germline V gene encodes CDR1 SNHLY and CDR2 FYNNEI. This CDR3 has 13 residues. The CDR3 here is CASSGGALGGYTF. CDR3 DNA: TGTGCCAGCAGTGGTGGGGCTTTAGGTGGCTACACCTTC.

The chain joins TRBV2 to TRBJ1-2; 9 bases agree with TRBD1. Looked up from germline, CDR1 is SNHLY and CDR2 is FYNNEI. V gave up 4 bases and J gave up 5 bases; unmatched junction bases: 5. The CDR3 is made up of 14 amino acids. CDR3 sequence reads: CASSARTGEYGYTF. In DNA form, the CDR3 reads TGTGCCAGCAGTGCTAGGACAGGGGAGTATGGCTACACCTTC.

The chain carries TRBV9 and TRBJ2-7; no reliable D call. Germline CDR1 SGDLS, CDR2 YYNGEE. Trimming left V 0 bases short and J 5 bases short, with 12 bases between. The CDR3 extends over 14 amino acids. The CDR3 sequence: CASSVGGSTHEQYF. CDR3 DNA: TGTGCCAGCAGCGTAGGAGGAAGCACCCACGAGCAGTACTTC. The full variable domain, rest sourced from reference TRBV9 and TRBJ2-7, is DSGVTQTPKHLITATGQRVTLRCSPRSGDLSVYWYQQSLDQGLQFLIQYYNGEERAKGNILERFSAQQFPDLHSELNLSSLELGDSALYFCASSVGGSTHEQYFGPGTRLTVT.